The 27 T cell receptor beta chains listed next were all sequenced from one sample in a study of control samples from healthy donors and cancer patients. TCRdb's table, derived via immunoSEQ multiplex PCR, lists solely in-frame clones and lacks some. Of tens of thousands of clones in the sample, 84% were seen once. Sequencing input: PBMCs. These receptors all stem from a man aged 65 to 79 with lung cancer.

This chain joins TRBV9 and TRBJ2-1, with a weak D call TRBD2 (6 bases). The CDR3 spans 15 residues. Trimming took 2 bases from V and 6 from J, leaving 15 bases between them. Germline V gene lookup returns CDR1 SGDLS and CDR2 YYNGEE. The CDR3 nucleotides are TGTGCCAGCAGCGTGCGCGGGGACCTCTCCAATGAGCAGTTCTTC. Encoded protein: CASSVRGDLSNEQFF.

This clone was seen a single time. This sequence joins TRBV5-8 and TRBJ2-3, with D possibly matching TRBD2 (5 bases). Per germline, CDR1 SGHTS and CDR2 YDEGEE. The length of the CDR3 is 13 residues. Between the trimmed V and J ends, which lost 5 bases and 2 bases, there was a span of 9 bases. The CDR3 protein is CASRGEPTDTQYF. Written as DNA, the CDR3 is TGTGCCAGCAGGGGAGAACCCACAGATACGCAGTATTTT.

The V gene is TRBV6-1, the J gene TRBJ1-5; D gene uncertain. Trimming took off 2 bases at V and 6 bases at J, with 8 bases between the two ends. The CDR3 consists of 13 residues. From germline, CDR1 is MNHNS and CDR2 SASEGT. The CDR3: CASSESGGQPQHF. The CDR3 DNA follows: TGTGCCAGCAGTGAATCAGGAGGTCAGCCCCAGCATTTT.

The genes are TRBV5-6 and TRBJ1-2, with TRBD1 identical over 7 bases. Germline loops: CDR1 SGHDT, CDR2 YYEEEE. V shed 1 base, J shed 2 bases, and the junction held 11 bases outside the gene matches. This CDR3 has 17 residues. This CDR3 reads CASSLNTGQRANYGYTF. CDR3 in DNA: TGTGCCAGCAGCTTGAACACGGGACAGCGAGCGAACTATGGCTACACCTTC. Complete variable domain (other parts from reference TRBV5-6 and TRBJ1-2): DAGVTQSPTHLIKTRGQQVTLRCSPKSGHDTVSWYQQALGQGPQFIFQYYEEEERQRGNFPDRFSGHQFPNYSSELNVNALLLGDSALYLCASSLNTGQRANYGYTFGSGTRLTVV.

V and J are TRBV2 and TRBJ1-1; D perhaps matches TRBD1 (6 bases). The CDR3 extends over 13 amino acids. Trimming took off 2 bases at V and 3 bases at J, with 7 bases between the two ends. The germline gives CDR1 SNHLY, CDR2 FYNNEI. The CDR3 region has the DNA TGTGCCAGCAGTGAAACAGGGTACACTGAAGCTTTCTTT. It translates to CASSETGYTEAFF.

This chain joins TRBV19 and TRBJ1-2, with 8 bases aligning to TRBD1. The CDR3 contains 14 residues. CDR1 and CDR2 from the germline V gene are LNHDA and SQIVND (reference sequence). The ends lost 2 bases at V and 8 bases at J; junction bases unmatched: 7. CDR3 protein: CASSITGTGQGYTF. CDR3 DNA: TGTGCCAGTAGTATAACGGGGACAGGCCAGGGCTACACCTTC.

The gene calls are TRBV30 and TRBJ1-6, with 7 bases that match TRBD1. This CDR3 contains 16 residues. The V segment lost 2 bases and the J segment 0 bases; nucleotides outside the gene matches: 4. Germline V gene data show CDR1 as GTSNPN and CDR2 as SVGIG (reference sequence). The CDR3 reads CAWSTGQHSYNSPLHF. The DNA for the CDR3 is TGTGCCTGGAGTACGGGACAGCACTCCTATAATTCACCCCTCCACTTT.

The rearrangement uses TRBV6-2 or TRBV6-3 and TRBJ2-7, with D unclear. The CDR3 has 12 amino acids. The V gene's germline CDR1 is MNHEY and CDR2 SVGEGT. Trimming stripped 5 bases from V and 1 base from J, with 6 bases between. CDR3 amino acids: CASSTQSYEQYF. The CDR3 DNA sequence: TGTGCCAGCAGTACACAGTCCTACGAGCAGTACTTC.

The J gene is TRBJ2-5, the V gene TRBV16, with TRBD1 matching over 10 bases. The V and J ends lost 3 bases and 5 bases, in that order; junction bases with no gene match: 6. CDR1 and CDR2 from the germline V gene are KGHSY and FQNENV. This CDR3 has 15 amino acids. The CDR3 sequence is CASSHGTGADETQYF. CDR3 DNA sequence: TGTGCCAGCAGCCATGGGACAGGGGCTGACGAGACCCAGTACTTC.

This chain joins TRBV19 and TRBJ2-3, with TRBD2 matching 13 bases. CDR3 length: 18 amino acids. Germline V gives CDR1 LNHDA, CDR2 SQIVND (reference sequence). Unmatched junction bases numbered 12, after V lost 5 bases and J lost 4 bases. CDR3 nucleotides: TGTGCCAGTAGTGAAACTAGCGGGGGGGCCAGGCTGGCAGATACGCAGTATTTT. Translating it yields CASSETSGGARLADTQYF.

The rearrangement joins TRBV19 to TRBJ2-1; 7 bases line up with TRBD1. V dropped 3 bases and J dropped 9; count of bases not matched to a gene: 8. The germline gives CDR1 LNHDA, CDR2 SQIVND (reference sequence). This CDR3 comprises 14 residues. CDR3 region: CASSMYRGGGEQFF. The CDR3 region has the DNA TGTGCCAGTAGTATGTACAGGGGTGGTGGTGAGCAGTTCTTC.

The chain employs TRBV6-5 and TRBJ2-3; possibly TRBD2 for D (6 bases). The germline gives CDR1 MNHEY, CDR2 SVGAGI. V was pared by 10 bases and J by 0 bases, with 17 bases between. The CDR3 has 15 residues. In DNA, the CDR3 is TGTGCCACGCGCGGACGGGGGTTAAGCACAGATACGCAGTATTTT. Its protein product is CATRGRGLSTDTQYF.

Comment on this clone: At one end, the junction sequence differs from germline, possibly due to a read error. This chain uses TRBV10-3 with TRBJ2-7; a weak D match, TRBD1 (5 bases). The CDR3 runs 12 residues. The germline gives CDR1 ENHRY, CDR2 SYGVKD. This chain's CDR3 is CAISELGLERDF. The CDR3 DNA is TGTGCCATCAGTGAGTTGGGGCTAGAAAGGGACTTC.

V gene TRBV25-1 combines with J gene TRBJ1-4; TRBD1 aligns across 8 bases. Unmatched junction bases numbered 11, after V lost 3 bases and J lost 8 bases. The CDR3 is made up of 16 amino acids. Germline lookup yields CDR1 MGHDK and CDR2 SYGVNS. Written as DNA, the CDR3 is TGTGCCAGCAGTGATACTTTCAGGACAGGGACCGAAAAACTGTTTTTT. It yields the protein CASSDTFRTGTEKLFF.

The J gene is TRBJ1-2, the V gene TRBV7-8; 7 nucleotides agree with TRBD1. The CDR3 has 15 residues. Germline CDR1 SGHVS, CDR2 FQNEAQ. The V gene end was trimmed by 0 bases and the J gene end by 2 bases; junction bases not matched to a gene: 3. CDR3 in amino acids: CASSLAVQGNYGYTF. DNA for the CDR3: TGTGCCAGCAGCTTAGCCGTACAGGGGAACTATGGCTACACCTTC.

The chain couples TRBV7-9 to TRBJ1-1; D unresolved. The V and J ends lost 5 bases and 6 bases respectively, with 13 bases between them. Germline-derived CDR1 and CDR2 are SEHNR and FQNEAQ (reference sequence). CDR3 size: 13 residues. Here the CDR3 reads CASSTQILSEAFF. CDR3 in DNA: TGTGCCAGCAGCACCCAAATTCTCTCTGAAGCTTTCTTT. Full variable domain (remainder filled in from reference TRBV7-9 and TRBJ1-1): DTGVSQNPRHKITKRGQNVTFRCDPISEHNRLYWYRQTLGQGPEFLTYFQNEAQLEKSRLLSDRFSAERPKGSFSTLEIQRTEQGDSAMYLCASSTQILSEAFFGQGTRLTVV.

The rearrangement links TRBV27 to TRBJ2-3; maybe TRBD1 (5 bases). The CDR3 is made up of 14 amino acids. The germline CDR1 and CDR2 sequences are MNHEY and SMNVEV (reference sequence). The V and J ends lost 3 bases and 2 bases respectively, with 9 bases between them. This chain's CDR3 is CASSFTGITDTQYF. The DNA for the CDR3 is TGTGCCAGCAGTTTCACAGGTATCACAGATACGCAGTATTTT.

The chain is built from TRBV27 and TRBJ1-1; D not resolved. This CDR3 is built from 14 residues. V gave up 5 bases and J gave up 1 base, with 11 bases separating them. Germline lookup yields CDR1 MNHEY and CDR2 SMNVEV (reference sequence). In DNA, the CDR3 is TGTGCCAGCAGTGAAAGGACGGGGAACACTGAAGCTTTCTTT. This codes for CASSERTGNTEAFF.

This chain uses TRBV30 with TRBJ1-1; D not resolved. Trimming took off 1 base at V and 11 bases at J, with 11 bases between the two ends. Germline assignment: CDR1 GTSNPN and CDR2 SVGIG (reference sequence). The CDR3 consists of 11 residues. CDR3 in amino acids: CAWSESERAFF. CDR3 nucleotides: TGTGCCTGGAGTGAATCAGAAAGGGCTTTCTTT.

This CDR3 reads CASLSGRVTEAFF. Written as DNA, the CDR3 is TGTGCCTCCCTTTCGGGGCGGGTTACTGAAGCTTTCTTT. The V call is TRBV18, the J call TRBJ1-1; tentatively, D is TRBD1 (5 bases). In germline, CDR1 is KGHSH, CDR2 LQKENI. The CDR3 contains 13 residues. V was clipped by 11 bases and J by 5 bases, with 18 bases between them.

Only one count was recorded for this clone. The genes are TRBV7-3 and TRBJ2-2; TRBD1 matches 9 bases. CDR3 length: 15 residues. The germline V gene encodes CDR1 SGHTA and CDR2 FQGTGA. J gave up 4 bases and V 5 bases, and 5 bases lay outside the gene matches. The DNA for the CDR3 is TGTGCCAGCAGCCTCCGGGACAGGGCCACCGGGGAGCTGTTTTTT. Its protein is CASSLRDRATGELFF.

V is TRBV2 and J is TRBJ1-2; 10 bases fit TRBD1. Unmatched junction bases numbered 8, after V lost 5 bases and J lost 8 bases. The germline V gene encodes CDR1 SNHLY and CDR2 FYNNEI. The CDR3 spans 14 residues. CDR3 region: CASSPGQGTEGYTF. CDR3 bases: TGTGCCAGCAGTCCGGGACAGGGGACAGAGGGCTACACCTTC.

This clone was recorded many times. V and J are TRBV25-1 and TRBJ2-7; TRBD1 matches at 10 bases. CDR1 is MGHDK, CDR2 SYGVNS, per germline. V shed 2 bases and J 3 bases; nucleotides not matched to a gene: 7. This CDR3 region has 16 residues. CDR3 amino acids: CASSEGGTGVNYEQYF. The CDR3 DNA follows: TGTGCCAGCAGTGAAGGAGGGACAGGGGTCAACTACGAGCAGTACTTC.

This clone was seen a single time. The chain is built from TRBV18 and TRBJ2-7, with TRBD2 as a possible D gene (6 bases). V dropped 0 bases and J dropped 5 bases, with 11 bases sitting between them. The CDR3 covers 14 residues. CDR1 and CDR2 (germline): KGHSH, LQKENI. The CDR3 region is CASSPPRAGNEQYF. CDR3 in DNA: TGTGCCAGCTCACCACCGCGGGCGGGGAACGAGCAGTACTTC.

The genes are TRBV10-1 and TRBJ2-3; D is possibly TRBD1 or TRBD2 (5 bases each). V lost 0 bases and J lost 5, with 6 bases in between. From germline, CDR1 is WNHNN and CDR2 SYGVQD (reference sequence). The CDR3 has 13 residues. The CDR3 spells CASSESGRDTQYF. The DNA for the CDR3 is TGCGCCAGCAGTGAGTCGGGACGAGATACGCAGTATTTT.

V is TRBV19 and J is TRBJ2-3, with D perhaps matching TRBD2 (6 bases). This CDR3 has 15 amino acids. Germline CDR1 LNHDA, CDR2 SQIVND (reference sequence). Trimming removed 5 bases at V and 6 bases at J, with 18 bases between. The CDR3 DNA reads TGTGCCAGTAGTCGACTAGATACACAAGGTGATACGCAGTATTTT. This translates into CASSRLDTQGDTQYF.

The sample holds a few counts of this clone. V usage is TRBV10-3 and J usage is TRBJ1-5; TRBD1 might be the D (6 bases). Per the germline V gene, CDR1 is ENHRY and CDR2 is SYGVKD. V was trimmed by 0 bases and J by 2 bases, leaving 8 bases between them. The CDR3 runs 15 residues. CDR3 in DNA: TGTGCCATCAGTGAGTCCGGGGGCGGCAATCAGCCCCAGCATTTT. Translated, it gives CAISESGGGNQPQHF.